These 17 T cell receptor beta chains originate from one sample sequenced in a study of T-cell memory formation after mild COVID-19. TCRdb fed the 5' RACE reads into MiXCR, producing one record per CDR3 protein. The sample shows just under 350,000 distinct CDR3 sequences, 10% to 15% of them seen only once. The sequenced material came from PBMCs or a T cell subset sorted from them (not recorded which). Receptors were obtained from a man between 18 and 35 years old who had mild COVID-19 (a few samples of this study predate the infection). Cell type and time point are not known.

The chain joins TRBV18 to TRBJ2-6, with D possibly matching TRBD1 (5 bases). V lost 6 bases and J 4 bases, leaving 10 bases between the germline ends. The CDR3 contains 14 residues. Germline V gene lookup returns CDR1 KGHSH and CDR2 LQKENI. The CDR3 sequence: CASSPNRGANVLTF. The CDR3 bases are TGTGCCAGCTCCCCCAACAGGGGGGCCAACGTCCTGACTTTC. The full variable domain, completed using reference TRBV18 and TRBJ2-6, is NAGVMQNPRHLVRRRGQEARLRCSPMKGHSHVYWYRQLPEEGLKFMVYLQKENIIDESGMPKERFSAEFPKEGPSILRIQQVVRGDSAAYFCASSPNRGANVLTFGAGSRLTVL.

The CDR3 region is CASSSPDGGEQFF. In DNA, the CDR3 is TGCGCCAGCAGTTCCCCCGACGGGGGTGAGCAGTTCTTC. The chain employs TRBV4-3 and TRBJ2-1; TRBD2 might be the D (6 bases). Germline lookup yields CDR1 LGHNA and CDR2 YSLEER. The V gene lost 6 bases and the J gene lost 9 bases, with 15 bases spanning the gap. This CDR3 is 13 amino acids long.

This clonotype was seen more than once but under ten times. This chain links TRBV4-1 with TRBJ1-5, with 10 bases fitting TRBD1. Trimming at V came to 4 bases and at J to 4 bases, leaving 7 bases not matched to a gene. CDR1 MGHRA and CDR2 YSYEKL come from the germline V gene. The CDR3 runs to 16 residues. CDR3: CASSRNPGQGNQPQHF. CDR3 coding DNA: TGCGCCAGCAGCCGAAACCCGGGACAGGGGAATCAGCCCCAGCATTTT.

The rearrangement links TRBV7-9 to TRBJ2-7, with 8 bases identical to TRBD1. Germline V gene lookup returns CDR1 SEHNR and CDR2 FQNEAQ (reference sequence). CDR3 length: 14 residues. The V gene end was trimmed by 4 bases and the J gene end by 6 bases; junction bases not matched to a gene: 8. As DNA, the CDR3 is TGTGCCAGCAGCTCCGGACAGGGTAGTGCCGAGCAGTACGTC. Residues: CASSSGQGSAEQYV.

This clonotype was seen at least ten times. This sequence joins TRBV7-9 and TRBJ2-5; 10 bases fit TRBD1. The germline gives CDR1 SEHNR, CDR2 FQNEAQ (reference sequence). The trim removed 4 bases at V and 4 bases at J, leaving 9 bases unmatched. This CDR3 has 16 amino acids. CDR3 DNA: TGTGCCAGCAGCTCGTTCGGGACAGGGGCGAGAGAGACCCAGTACTTC. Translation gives CASSSFGTGARETQYF.

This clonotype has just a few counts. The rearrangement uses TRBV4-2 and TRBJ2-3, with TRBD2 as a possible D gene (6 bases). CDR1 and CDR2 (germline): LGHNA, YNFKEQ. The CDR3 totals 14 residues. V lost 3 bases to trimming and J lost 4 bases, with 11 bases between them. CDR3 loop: CASSQPDYSDTQYF. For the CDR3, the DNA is TGTGCCAGCAGCCAGCCGGACTACTCAGATACGCAGTATTTT.

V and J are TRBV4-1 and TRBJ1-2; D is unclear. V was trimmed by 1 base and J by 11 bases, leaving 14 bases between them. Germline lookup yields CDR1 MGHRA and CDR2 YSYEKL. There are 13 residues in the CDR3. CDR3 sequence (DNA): TGCGCCAGCAGCCAAGGGGTCAGTCGTCTTTACACCTTC. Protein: CASSQGVSRLYTF.

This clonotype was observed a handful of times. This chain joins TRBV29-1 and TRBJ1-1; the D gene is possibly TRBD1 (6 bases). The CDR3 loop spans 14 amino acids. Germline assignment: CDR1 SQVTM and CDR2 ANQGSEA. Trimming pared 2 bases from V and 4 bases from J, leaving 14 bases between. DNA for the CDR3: TGCAGCGTTGAACGGGGGCCCGGGAGCACTGAAGCTTTCTTT. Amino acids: CSVERGPGSTEAFF.

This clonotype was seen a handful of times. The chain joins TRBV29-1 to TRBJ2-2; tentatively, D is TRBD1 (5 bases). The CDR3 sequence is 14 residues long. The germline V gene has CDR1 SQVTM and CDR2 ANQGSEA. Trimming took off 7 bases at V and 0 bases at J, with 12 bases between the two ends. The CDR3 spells CSASDSANTGELFF. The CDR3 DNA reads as TGCAGCGCATCAGACAGCGCGAACACCGGGGAGCTGTTTTTT.

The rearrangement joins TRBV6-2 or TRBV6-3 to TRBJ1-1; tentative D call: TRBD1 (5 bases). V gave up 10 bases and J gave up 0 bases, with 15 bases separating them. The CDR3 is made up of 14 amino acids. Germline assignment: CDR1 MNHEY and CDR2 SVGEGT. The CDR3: CATGRGGMNTEAFF. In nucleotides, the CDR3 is TGTGCCACCGGGCGGGGCGGTATGAACACTGAAGCTTTCTTT.

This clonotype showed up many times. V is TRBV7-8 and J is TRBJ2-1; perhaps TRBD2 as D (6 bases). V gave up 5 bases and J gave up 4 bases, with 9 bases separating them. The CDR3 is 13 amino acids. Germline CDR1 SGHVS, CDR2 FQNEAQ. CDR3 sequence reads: CASSIGRYNEQFF. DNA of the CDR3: TGTGCCAGCAGCATTGGGAGGTACAATGAGCAGTTCTTC.

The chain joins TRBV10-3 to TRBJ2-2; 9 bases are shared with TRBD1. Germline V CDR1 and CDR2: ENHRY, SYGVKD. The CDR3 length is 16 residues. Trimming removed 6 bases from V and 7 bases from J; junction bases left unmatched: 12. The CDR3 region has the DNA TGTGCCATCAGGGGAAATCCGGGACAGGGCAGCGGGGAGCTGTTTTTT. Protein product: CAIRGNPGQGSGELFF.

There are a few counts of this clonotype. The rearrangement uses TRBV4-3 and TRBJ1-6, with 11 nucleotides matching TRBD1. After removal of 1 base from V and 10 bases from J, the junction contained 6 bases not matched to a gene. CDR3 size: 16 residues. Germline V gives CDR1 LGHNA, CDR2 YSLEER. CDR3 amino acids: CASSQVSGTGGSPLHF. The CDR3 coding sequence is TGCGCCAGCAGCCAAGTTTCCGGGACAGGGGGGTCACCCCTCCACTTT.

Here the CDR3 reads CASSEGIGPGETQYF. Written as DNA, the CDR3 is TGTGCCAGCAGCGAGGGAATTGGGCCTGGGGAGACCCAGTACTTC. This chain uses TRBV9 with TRBJ2-5; D remains unclear. The CDR3 loop spans 15 amino acids. Trimming took off 3 bases at V and 5 bases at J, with 17 bases between the two ends. The V gene's germline CDR1 is SGDLS and CDR2 YYNGEE.

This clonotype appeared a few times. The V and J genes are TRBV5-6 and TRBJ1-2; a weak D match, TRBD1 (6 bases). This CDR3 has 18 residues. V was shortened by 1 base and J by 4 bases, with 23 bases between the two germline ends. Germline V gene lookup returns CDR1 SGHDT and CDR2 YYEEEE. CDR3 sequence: CASSLNGVGDTGTYGYTF. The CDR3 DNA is TGTGCCAGCAGCTTGAATGGTGTGGGGGACACCGGGACCTATGGCTACACCTTC. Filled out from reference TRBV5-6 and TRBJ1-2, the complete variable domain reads DAGVTQSPTHLIKTRGQQVTLRCSPKSGHDTVSWYQQALGQGPQFIFQYYEEEERQRGNFPDRFSGHQFPNYSSELNVNALLLGDSALYLCASSLNGVGDTGTYGYTFGSGTRLTVV.

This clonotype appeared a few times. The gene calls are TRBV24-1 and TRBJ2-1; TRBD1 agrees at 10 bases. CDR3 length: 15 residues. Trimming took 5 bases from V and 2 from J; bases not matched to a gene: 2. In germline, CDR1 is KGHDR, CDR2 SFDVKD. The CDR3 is CATSGGQGAYNEQFF. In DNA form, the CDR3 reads TGTGCCACCAGTGGCGGACAGGGGGCCTACAATGAGCAGTTCTTC.

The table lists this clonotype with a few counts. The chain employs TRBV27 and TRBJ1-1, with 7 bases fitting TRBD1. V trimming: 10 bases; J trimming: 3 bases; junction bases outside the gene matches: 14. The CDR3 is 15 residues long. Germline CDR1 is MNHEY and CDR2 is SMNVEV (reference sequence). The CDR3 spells CATRDRGNFDTEAFF. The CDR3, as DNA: TGTGCCACCCGGGACAGAGGGAATTTTGACACTGAAGCTTTCTTT.